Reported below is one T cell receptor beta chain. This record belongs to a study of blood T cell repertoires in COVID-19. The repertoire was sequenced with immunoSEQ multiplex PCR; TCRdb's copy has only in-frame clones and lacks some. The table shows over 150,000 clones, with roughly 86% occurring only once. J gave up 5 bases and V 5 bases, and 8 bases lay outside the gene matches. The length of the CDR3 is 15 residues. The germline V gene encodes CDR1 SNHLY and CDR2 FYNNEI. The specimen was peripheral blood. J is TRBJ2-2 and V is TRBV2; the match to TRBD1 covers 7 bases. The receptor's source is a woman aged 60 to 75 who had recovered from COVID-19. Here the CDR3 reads CASSHPDRDTGELFF. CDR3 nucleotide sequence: TGTGCCAGCAGTCACCCAGACAGGGATACCGGGGAGCTGTTTTTT.